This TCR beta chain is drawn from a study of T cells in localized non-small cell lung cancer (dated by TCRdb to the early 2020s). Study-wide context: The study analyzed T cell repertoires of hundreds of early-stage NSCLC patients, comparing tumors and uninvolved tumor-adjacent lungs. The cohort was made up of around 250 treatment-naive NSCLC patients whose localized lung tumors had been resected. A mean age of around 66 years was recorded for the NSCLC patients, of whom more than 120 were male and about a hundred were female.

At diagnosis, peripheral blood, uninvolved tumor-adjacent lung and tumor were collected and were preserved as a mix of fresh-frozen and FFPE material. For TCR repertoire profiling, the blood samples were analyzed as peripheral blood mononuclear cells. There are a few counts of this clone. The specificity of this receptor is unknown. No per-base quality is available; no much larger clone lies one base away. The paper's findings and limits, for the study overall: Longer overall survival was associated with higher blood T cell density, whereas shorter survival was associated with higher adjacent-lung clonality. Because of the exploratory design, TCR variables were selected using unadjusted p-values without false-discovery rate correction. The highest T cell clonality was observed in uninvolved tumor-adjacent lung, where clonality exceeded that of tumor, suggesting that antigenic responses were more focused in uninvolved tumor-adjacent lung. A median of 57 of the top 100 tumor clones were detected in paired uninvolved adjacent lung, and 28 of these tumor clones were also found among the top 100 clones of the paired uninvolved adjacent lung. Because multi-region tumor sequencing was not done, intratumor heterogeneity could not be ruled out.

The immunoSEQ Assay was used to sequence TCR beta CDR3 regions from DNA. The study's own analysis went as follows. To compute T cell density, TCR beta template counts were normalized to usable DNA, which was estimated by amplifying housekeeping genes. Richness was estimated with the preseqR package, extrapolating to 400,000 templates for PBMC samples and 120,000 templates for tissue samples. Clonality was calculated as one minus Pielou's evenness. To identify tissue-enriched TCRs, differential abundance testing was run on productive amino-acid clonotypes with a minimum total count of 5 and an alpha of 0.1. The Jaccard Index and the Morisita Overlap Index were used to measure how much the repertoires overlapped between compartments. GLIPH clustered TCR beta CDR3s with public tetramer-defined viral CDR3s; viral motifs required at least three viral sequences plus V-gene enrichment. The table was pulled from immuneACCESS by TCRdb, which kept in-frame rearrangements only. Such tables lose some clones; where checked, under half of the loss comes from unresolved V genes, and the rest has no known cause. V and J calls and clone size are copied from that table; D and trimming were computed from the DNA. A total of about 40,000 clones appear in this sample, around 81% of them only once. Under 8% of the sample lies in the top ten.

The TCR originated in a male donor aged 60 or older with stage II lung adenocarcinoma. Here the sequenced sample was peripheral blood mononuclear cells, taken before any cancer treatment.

The CDR3 here reads CASSYRGSTEAFF. The nucleotide sequence is TGTGCCAGTAGTTACAGGGGAAGCACTGAAGCTTTCTTT. This sequence uses TRBV19 and TRBJ1-1; TRBD1 matches 7 bases in the middle. V is pruned by 5 bases and J by 4 bases, leaving 4 bases of the junction without a gene match. Sequences LNHDA (CDR1) and SQIVND (CDR2) are obtained from the germline V gene (reference sequence). Reading from cysteine to phenylalanine, the CDR3 counts 13 amino acids. Of the read, only the CDR3 DNA is kept; its 39 bases are in frame from base 1.